This paragraph covers one TCR beta chain sequence. Its cognate antigen is unknown. The sample originates from a study of T cell repertoires in cytomegalovirus infection. For the study at large: From public TCR beta signatures came an indication of both CMV infection and matching HLA type. Study results and limitations: The ex vivo response showed dominance by HLA-C-restricted CMV-specific TCR beta clonotypes. Cumulated frequencies of public TCR beta families served to identify carriers of CMV plus the relevant HLA.

TCRdb reprocessed the reads via MiXCR and lists one record per CDR3 protein. This table has under 200,000 distinct CDR3 sequences, more than 9% appearing once. This CDR3 is built from 14 residues. CDR1 is SGHDN, CDR2 FVKESK, per germline. The trim removed 5 bases at V and 6 bases at J, leaving 7 bases unmatched. The clonotype was recovered from a human donor in good health (CMV status not recorded). Some clones in this sample may be carry-over from other donors' samples. The sample comprised PBMCs. The chain carries TRBV14 and TRBJ2-1; 7 positions match TRBD2. The CDR3 nucleotides are TGTGCCAGCAGCACACTAGCGAGCACCAATGAGCAGTTCTTC. Its protein product is CASSTLASTNEQFF.